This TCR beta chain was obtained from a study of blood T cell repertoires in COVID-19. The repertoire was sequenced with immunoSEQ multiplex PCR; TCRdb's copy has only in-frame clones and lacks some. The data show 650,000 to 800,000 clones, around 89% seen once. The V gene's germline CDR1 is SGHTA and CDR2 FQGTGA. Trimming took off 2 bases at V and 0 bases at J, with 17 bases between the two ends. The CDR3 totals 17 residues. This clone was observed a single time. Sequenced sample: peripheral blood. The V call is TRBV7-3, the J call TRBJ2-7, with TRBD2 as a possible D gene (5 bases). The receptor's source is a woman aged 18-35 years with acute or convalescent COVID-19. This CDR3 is CASSLYGMGAVSYEQYF. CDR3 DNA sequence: TGTGCCAGCAGCTTATATGGGATGGGAGCCGTCTCCTACGAGCAGTACTTC.